This TCR beta chain is drawn from a study of cytomegalovirus exposure and HLA in healthy donors (dated by TCRdb to about 2017). With respect to the entire study: According to a later analysis, the roughly 120 validation repertoires were produced on the same platform as the 666 repertoires of the first cohort. The study was designed to test whether signatures of past pathogen exposure could be identified by cataloging public T cell receptors. A separate validation cohort of over 95 different subjects was used in addition to the approximately 640-subject first cohort. High-throughput TCR immunosequencing, statistical association of individual TCRs with disease status, and machine learning were combined to predict cytomegalovirus infection status.

From cysteine to phenylalanine, the CDR3 is 16 amino acids long. Just CDR3 DNA is preserved here, 48 bases in frame from base 1. V is reduced by 2 bases and J by 1 base, leaving a spacing of 12 bases between them. The germline V gene specifies MNHEY as CDR1 and SVGAGI as CDR2. Libraries were constructed by the immunoSEQ multiplex PCR assay. As for the original processing: A statistical classification framework was built for diagnosing cytomegalovirus status from the catalog of TCR beta chain sequences. The table was pulled from immuneACCESS by TCRdb, which kept in-frame rearrangements only. Such tables lose some clones; where checked, under half of the loss comes from unresolved V genes, and the rest has no known cause. The DNA gave D and trimming, while V, J and clone size come from that table. The sample table holds around 150,000 clones, of which 80% to 90% were seen once. The biggest ten clones account for just under 8% of the sample.

Donors formed part of the validation cohort, which comprised 120 subjects and was distinct from the first cohort of 550 to 850 subjects. General findings and caveats noted by the study authors: The validation cohort had no HLA typing available for a later analysis, so co-occurrence within that cohort was assessed over all 130 or so repertoires. While some public TCRs were present in many individuals, most TCR sequences turned up only very rarely across donors. In both the original and validation cohorts, the classifier was reported to diagnose cytomegalovirus status with high specificity and sensitivity. Three of the identified cytomegalovirus-associated TCR beta chains were confirmed in vitro to be specific for cytomegalovirus antigens. A total of 150 or so TCR beta chains were listed by the study as associated with cytomegalovirus. According to the authors, the approach could potentially be generalized to other disease states and immunological phenotypes. A later analysis found that TCRs clustered in the first cohort also tended to co-occur in the roughly 120 validation repertoires, with approximately 94% of cluster scores above 0.

A word on this clone: Its antigen target is currently unknown. Base qualities were left out, and no much larger clone turns up one base away.

The rearrangement combines TRBV6-5 with TRBJ1-5; no D gene can be assigned with confidence. This clonotype originated in a woman aged 18-29 years in good health and CMV-seropositive. The sequencing sample was made of PBMCs. The nucleotide sequence reads as follows: TGTGCCAGCAGTTACGCCTTTCCCAGGAGCAATCAGCCCCAGCATTTT. Translated, this is CASSYAFPRSNQPQHF.